The 9 T cell receptor beta chains reported below all come from one sample, sequenced in a study of naive and memory T cell subsets. Whole-blood samples were 2 to 3 ml of peripheral blood from healthy adult volunteers. Blood and skin TCR RNA was reverse transcribed with alpha and beta constant primers. Using its own MiXCR run on the 5' RACE reads, TCRdb lists one record per CDR3 protein. The table shows tens of thousands of distinct CDR3 sequences, with approximately 22% occurring only once. These receptors all stem from a female donor in good health.

This clonotype was detected ten times or more. The chain couples TRBV6-5 to TRBJ1-5; D uncertain. This CDR3 has 13 amino acids. Deletions cut 4 bases from V and 4 bases from J, with 8 bases between. CDR1 is MNHEY and CDR2 is SVGAGI in the germline V gene. CDR3 loop: CASSSRENQPQHF. The CDR3 DNA is TGTGCCAGCAGTTCAAGGGAGAATCAGCCCCAGCATTTT.

In its sample, this clonotype was seen a few times. The gene calls are TRBV29-1 and TRBJ1-2, with unresolved D. This CDR3 is 12 amino acids long. Per germline, CDR1 SQVTM and CDR2 ANQGSEA. V was clipped by 4 bases and J by 6 bases, with 12 bases between them. The CDR3 is CSVGQPIDGYTF. CDR3 nucleotide sequence: TGCAGCGTTGGCCAGCCTATAGATGGCTACACCTTC.

This clonotype was recorded at least ten times. The V and J genes are TRBV2 and TRBJ2-7; D is perhaps TRBD2 (6 bases). Germline V lookup: CDR1 SNHLY, CDR2 FYNNEI. V was clipped by 6 bases and J by 6 bases, with 15 bases between them. The CDR3 runs 13 residues. CDR3 DNA sequence: TGTGCCAGCAGAGGATTAGGAGCGGGCGAGCAGTACTTC. Amino acids: CASRGLGAGEQYF.

This chain connects TRBV10-1 to TRBJ2-7; D might be TRBD1 (5 bases). The germline gives CDR1 WNHNN, CDR2 SYGVQD (reference sequence). The CDR3 length is 12 residues. The ends were cut back, 6 bases at V and 7 bases at J, with 13 bases in the middle. CDR3 bases: TGCGCCAGCAGCCACAGGAGTCGGGAGCAGTACTTC. Protein sequence: CASSHRSREQYF.

This clonotype was detected ten times or more. CDR3 amino acids: CASSWAGDGVQYF. The CDR3, as DNA: TGTGCCAGCAGCTGGGCAGGGGACGGGGTGCAGTATTTT. The V call is TRBV5-6, the J call TRBJ2-3; possible D gene TRBD1, 6 bases. The CDR3 totals 13 residues. Germline lookup yields CDR1 SGHDT and CDR2 YYEEEE. Between the trimmed V and J ends, which lost 3 bases and 11 bases, there was a span of 16 bases.

The chain recombines TRBV9 with TRBJ2-4; D unresolved. V shed 0 bases and J shed 7 bases, with 8 bases lying between them. This CDR3 has 13 residues. Per the germline V gene, CDR1 is SGDLS and CDR2 is YYNGEE. CDR3 nucleotides: TGTGCCAGCAGCGTAGGGGGTGCTAACATTCAGTACTTC. It specifies CASSVGGANIQYF.

The V gene is TRBV10-1, the J gene TRBJ2-2; no reliable D call. The germline gives CDR1 WNHNN, CDR2 SYGVQD (reference sequence). V shed 2 bases and J shed 1 base, with 2 bases lying between them. This CDR3 has 13 amino acids. CDR3 bases: TGCGCCAGCAGTGAGAGGAACACCGGGGAGCTGTTTTTT. Translated, it gives CASSERNTGELFF.

This clonotype was seen a few times. The chain uses TRBV6-5 and TRBJ2-2; unclear D gene. The CDR3 contains 12 residues. Germline V gene data show CDR1 as MNHEY and CDR2 as SVGAGI. V was trimmed by 6 bases and J by 5 bases, leaving 7 bases between them. The CDR3 coding sequence is TGTGCCAGCAGCCGAACAACCGGGGAGCTGTTTTTT. This translates into CASSRTTGELFF.

This clonotype was recorded a few times. This rearrangement joins TRBV29-1 to TRBJ2-1, with D perhaps being TRBD1 or TRBD2 (5 bases each). This CDR3 region has 14 residues. The V end was cut by 0 bases, the J end by 6 bases, with 12 bases between. Germline-derived CDR1 and CDR2 are SQVTM and ANQGSEA. CDR3 sequence: CSVEDPGTINEQFF. The CDR3 nucleotides read TGCAGCGTTGAAGATCCTGGGACCATCAATGAGCAGTTCTTC.